The clone carrying this T cell receptor (beta chain) was picked up a small number of times. The investigators sampled blood at baseline, at cycle 4 day 1, and at cycle 7 day 1. The record originates from a study of OX40 agonist ivuxolimab in advanced cancers. Background on the study: The patients got ivuxolimab, which is an agonistic anti-OX40 (CD134) antibody.

CDR1 and CDR2 (germline): SGHVS, FQNEAQ. The CDR3 runs to 17 residues. Unmatched junction bases numbered 12, after V lost 4 bases and J lost 5 bases. Using immunoSEQ multiplex PCR, the repertoire was profiled, and TCRdb retains in-frame clones only, with some absent. Of 73,000 or so clones in the sample, roughly nine tenths were seen once. The clonotype originates from an adult with an advanced solid tumor such as melanoma, head and neck, liver or kidney cancer. The sequencing here drew on CD4+ or CD8+ T cells sorted from blood, taken in a trial of the OX40 agonist ivuxolimab. The chain recombines TRBV7-8 with TRBJ2-3, with 10 bases matching TRBD2. The CDR3 protein is CASSSPILAGVQDTQYF. CDR3 in DNA: TGTGCCAGCAGCTCCCCTATCCTAGCGGGAGTTCAAGATACGCAGTATTTT. The whole variable domain, remainder taken from reference TRBV7-8 and TRBJ2-3, is GAGVSQSPRYKVAKRGQDVALRCDPISGHVSLFWYQQALGQGPEFLTYFQNEAQLDKSGLPSDRFFAERPEGSVSTLKIQRTQQEDSAVYLCASSSPILAGVQDTQYFGPGTRLTVL.